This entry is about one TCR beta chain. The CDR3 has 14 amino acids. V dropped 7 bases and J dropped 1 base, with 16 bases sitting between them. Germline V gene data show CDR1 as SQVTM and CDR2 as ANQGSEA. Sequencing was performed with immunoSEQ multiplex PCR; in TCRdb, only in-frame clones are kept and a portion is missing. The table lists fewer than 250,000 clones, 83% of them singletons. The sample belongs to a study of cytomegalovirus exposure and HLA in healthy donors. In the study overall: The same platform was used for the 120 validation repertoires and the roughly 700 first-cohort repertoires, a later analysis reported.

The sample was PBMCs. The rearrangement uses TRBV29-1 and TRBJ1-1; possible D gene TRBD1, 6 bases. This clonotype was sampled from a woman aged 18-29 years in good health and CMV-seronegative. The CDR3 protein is CSAAQGGWNTEAFF. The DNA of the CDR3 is TGCAGCGCTGCACAGGGAGGGTGGAACACTGAAGCTTTCTTT.